The clone carrying this T cell receptor beta chain was seen a handful of times. Clones were read by immunoSEQ multiplex PCR, and TCRdb kept only the in-frame ones, dropping some. The sample includes some 150,000 clones, about nine tenths of them seen just once. The sample comes from a study of control samples from healthy donors and cancer patients. Germline assignment: CDR1 SGHRS and CDR2 YFSETQ. J gave up 6 bases and V 3 bases, and 0 bases lay outside the gene matches. The CDR3 is 15 residues long. The chain has TRBV5-1 and TRBJ2-2; 15 bases line up with TRBD2. Sequenced sample: blood. The clonotype was recovered from a woman aged 25 to 39 in good health. CDR3 loop: CASSWTSGGAGELFF. CDR3 nucleotides: TGCGCCAGCAGCTGGACTAGCGGGGGGGCCGGGGAGCTGTTTTTT.